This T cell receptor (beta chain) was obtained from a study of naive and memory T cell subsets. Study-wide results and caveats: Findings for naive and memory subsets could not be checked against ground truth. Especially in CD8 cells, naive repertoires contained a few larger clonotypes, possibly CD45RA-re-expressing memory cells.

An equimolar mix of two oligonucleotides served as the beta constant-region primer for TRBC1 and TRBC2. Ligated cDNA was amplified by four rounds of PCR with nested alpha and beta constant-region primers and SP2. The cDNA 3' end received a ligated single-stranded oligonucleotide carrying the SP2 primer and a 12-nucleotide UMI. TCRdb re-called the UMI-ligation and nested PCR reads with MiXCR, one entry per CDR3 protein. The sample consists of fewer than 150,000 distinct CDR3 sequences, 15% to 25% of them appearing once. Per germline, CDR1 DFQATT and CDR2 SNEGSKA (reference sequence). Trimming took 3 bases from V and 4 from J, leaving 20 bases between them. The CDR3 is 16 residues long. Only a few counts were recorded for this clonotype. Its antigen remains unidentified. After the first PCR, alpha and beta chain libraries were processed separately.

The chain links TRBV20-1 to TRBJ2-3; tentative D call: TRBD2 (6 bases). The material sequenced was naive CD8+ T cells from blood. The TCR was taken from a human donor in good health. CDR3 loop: CSASKLAGGGADTQYF. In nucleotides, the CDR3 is TGCAGTGCTAGTAAACTAGCCGGAGGAGGGGCAGATACGCAGTATTTT.